What follows are 2 T cell receptor beta chains derived from one specimen sequenced in a study of technical replicates of blood from a handful of donors. The assay was immunoSEQ multiplex PCR, and TCRdb's table has in-frame clones only and misses some. Here the sample spans around 77,000 clones, around 90% being singletons. The sequenced sample consisted of T cells isolated from PBMCs. These receptor sequences come from a human donor in good health.

CDR3 amino acids: CASSLGVSSVPPFF. DNA for the CDR3: TGCGCCAGCAGCTTGGGGGTTAGTAGCGTTCCCCCGTTTTTT. This chain uses TRBV5-1 with TRBJ2-2, with D possibly being TRBD2 (5 bases). Trimming shortened V by 0 bases and J by 16 bases, and 19 bases separated the two germline ends. The CDR3 sequence is 14 residues long. Looked up from germline, CDR1 is SGHRS and CDR2 is YFSETQ.

The chain has TRBV4-3 and TRBJ2-7; 10 bases are a match to TRBD2. CDR1 and CDR2 from the germline V gene are LGHNA and YSLEER. The J segment lost 3 bases and the V segment lost 0 bases, leaving 2 bases of the junction unmatched. This CDR3 has 15 amino acids. The DNA of the CDR3 is TGCGCCAGCAGCCAAGAACTAGCGGGATTCTACGAGCAGTACTTC. Protein product: CASSQELAGFYEQYF.